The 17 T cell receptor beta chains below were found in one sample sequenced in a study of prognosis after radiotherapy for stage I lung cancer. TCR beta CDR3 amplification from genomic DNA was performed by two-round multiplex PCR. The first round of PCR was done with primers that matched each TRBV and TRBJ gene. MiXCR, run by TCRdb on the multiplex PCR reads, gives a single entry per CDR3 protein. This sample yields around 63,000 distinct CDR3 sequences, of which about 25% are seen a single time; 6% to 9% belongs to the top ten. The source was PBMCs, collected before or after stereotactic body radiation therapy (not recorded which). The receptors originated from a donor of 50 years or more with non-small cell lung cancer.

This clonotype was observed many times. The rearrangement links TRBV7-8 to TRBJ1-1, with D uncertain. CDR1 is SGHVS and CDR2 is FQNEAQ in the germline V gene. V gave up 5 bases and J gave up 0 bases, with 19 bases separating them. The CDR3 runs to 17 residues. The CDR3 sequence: CASSPRGGWKVNTEAFF. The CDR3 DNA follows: TGTGCCAGCAGCCCCCGGGGAGGGTGGAAGGTGAACACTGAAGCTTTCTTT. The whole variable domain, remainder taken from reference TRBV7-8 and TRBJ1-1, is GAGVSQSPRYKVAKRGQDVALRCDPISGHVSLFWYQQALGQGPEFLTYFQNEAQLDKSGLPSDRFFAERPEGSVSTLKIQRTQQEDSAVYLCASSPRGGWKVNTEAFFGQGTRLTVV.

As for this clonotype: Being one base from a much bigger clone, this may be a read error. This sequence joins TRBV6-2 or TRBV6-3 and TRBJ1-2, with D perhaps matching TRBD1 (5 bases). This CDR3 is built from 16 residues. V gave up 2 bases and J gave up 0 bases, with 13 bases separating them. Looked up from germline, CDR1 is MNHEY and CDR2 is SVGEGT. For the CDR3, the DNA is TGTGCCAGCAGTTACCTAGGACACCCCGCTAACTATGGCTACACCTTC. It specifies CASSYLGHPANYGYTF.

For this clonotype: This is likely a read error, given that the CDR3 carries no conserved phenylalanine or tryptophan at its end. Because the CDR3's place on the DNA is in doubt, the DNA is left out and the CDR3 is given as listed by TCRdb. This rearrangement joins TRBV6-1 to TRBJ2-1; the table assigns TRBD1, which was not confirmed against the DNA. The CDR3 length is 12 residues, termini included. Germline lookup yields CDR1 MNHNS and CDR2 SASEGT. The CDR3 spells CASSTPQTGSIG.

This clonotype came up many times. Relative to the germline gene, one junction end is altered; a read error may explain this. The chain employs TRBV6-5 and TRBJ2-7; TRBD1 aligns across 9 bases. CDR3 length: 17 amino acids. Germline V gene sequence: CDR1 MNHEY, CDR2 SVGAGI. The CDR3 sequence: CASSYFVSRDRDDEQYF. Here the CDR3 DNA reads TGTGCCAGCAGTTACTTCGTATCCCGGGACAGGGATGACGAGCAATACTTC.

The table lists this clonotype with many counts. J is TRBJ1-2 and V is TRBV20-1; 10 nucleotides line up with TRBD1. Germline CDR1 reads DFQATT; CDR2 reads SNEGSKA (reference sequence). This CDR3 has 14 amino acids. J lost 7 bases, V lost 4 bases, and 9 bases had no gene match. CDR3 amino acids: CSAITGQGMGGYTF. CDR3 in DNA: TGCAGTGCTATCACGGGACAGGGGATGGGTGGCTACACCTTC.

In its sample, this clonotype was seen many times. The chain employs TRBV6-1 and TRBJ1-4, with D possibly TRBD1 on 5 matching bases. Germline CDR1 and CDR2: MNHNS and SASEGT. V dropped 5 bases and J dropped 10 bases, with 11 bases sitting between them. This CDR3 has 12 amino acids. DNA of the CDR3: TGTGCCAGCAGTCAAAACGGGGGAAAACTGTTTTTT. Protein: CASSQNGGKLFF.

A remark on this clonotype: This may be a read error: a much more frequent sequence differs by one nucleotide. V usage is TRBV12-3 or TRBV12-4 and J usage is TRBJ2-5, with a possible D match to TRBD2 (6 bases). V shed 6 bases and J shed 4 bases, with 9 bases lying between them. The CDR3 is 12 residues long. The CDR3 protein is CASRPGGETQYF. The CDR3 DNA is TGTGCCAGCAGACCCGGGGGAGAGACCCAGTACTTC.

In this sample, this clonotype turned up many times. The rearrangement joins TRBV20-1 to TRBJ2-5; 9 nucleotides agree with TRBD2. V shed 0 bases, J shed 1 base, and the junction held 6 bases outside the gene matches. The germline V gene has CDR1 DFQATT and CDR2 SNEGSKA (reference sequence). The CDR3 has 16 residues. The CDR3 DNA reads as TGCAGTGCTAGAGATCCAAGCGGGGGGTTCCAAGAGACCCAGTACTTC. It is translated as CSARDPSGGFQETQYF.

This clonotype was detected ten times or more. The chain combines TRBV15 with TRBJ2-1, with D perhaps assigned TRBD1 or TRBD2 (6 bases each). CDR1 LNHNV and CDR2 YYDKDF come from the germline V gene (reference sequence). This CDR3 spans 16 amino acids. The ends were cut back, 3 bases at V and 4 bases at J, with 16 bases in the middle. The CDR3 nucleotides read TGTGCCACCAGCAGTCCTAAGGGGGGCTCATACAATGAGCAGTTCTTC. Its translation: CATSSPKGGSYNEQFF.

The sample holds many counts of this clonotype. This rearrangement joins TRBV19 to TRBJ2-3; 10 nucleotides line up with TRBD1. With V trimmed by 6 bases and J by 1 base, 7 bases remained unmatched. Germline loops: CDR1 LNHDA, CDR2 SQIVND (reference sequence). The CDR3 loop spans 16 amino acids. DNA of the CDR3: TGTGCCAGTAGCGCGACAGGGGGCGGGGGCACAGATACGCAGTATTTT. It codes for CASSATGGGGTDTQYF.

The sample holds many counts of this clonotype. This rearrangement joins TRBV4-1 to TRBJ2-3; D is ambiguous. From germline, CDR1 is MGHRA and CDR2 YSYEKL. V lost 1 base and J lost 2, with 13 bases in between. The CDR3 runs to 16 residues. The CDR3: CASSQVNLVSTDTQYF. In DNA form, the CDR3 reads TGCGCCAGCAGCCAAGTCAATCTGGTTTCCACAGATACGCAGTATTTT.

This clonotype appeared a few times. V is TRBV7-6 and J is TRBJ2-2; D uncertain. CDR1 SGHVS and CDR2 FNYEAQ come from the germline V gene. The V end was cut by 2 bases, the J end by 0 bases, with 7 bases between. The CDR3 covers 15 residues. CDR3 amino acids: CASSLQATNTGELFF. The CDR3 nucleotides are TGTGCCAGCAGCTTACAGGCAACGAACACCGGGGAGCTGTTTTTT. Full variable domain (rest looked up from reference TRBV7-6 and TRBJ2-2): GAGVSQSPRYKVTKRGQDVALRCDPISGHVSLYWYRQALGQGPEFLTYFNYEAQQDKSGLPNDRFSAERPEGSISTLTIQRTEQRDSAMYRCASSLQATNTGELFFGEGSRLTVL.

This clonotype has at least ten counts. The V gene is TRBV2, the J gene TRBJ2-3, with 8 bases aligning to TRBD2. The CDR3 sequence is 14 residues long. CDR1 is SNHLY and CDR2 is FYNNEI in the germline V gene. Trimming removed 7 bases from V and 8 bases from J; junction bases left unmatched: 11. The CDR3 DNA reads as TGTGCCAGCACAAACGGGGGGGCCGCTGGTACGCAGTATTTT. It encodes CASTNGGAAGTQYF.

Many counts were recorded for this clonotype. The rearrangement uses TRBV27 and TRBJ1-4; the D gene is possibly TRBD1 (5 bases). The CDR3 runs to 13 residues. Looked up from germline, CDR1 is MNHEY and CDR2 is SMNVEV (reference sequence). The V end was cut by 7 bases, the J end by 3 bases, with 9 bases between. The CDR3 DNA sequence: TGTGCCAGCACTGGAGGGGCTAATGAAAAACTGTTTTTT. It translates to CASTGGANEKLFF.

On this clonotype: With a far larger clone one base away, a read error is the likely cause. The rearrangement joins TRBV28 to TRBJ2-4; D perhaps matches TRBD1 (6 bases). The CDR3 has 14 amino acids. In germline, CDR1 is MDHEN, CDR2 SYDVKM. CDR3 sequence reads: CASTLRGNRNEKFF. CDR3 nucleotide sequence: TGTGCCAGCACTCTGAGGGGGAATCGCAATGAGAAGTTCTTC.

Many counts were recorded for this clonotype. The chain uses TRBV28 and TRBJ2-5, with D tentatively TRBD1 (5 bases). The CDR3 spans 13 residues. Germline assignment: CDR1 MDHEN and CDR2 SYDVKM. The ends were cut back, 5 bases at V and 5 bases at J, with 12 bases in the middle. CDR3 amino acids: CASSVGAEETQYF. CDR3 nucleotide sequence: TGTGCCAGCAGTGTTGGGGCCGAGGAGACCCAGTACTTC.

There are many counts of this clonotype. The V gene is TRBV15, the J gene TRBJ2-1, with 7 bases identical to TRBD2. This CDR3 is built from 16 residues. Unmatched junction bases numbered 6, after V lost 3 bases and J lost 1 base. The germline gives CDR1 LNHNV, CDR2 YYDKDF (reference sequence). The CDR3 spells CATSRRASGSYNEQFF. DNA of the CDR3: TGTGCCACCAGCAGGCGGGCTAGCGGTTCCTACAATGAGCAGTTCTTC.